This paragraph reports one T cell receptor beta chain. This sample is part of a study of cytomegalovirus exposure and HLA in healthy donors. Assay: immunoSEQ multiplex PCR; the TCRdb copy retains only in-frame clones and omits some. This table holds 150,000 to 200,000 clones, 86% found once. The CDR3 covers 17 residues. Germline CDR1 reads SEHNR; CDR2 reads FQNEAQ (reference sequence). Germline trimming cut 4 bases from V and 1 base from J; bases unmatched to any gene: 9. The clonotype was recovered from a woman between 18 and 30 years old in good health and CMV-seronegative. Sequencing input: PBMCs. The chain uses TRBV7-9 and TRBJ1-3; 8 bases are a match to TRBD1. CDR3 bases: TGTGCCAGCAGCTCATTGGACAGGGTTCAGTCTGGAAACACCATATATTTT. The encoded protein is CASSSLDRVQSGNTIYF.